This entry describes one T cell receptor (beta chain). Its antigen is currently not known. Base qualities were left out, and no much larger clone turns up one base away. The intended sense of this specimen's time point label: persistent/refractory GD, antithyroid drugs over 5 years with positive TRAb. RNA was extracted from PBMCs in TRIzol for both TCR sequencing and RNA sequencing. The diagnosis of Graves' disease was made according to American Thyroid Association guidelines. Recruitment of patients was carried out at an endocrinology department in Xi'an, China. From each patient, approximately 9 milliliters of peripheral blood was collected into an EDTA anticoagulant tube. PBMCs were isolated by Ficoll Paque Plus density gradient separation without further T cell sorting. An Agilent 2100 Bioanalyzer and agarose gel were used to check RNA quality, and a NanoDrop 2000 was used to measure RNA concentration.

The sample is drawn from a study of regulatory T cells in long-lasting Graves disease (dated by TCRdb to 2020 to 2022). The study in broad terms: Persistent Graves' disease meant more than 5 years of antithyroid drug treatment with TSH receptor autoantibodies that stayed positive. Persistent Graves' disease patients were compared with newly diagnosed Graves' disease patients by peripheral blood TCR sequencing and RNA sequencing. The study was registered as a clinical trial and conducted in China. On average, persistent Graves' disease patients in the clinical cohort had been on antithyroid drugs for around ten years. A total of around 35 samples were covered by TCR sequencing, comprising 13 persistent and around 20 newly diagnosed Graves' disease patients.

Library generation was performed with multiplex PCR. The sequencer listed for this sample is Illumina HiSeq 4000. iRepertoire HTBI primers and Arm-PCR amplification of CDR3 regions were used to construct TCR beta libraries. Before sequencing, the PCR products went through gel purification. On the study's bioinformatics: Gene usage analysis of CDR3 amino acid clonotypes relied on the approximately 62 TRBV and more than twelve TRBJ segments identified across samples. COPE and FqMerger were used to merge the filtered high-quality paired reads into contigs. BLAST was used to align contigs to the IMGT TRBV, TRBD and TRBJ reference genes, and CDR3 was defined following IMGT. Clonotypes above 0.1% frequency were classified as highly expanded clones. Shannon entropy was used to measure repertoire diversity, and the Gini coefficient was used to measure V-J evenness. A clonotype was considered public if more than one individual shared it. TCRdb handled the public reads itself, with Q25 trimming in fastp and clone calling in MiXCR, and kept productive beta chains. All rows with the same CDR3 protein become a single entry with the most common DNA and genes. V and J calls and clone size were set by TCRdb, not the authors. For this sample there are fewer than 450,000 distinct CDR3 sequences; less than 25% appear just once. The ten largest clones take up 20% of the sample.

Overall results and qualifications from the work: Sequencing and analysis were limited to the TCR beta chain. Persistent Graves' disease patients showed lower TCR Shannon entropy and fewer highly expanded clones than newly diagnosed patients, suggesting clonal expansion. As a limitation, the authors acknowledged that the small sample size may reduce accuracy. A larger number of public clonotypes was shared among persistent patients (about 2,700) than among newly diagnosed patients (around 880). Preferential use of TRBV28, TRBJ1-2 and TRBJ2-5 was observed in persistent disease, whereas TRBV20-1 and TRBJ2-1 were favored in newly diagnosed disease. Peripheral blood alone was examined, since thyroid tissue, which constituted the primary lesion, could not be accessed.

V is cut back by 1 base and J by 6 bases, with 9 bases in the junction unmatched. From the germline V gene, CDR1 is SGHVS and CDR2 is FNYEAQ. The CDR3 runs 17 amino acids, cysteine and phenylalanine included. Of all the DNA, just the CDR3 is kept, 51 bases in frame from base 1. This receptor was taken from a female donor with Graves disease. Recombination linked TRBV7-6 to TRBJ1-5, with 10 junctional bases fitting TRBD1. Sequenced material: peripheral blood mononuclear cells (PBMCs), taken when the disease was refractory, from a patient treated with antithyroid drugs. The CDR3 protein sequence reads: CASSLGGRQGAVQPQHF. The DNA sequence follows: TGTGCCAGCAGCTTAGGGGGGAGACAGGGGGCTGTTCAGCCCCAGCATTTT.